The 24 T cell receptor beta chains below all came from one sample that was sequenced in a study of T cell changes during pregnancy in multiple sclerosis. Some clones are missing from TCRdb's copy, which holds only in-frame ones; the method was immunoSEQ multiplex PCR. Of tens of thousands of clones listed, roughly 92% are singletons. The source material was CD8+ T cells from peripheral blood mononuclear cells, sampled in the third trimester of pregnancy. The receptors here all came from a female donor in good health, enrolled as a control in a pregnancy study.

The chain joins TRBV10-3 to TRBJ2-3, with D perhaps TRBD1 (5 bases). This CDR3 has 15 residues. Germline values: CDR1 ENHRY, CDR2 SYGVKD. V lost 4 bases to trimming and J lost 0 bases, with 11 bases between them. The CDR3 is CAISVDTGSTDTQYF. For the CDR3, the DNA is TGTGCCATCAGTGTCGATACAGGCAGCACAGATACGCAGTATTTT.

V is TRBV4-2 and J is TRBJ2-1; D is unresolved. The germline V and J ends were trimmed by 0 bases and 12 bases, with 9 bases remaining between them. Germline V lookup: CDR1 LGHNA, CDR2 YNFKEQ. The CDR3 totals 12 residues. The CDR3 protein is CASSQDTPTQFF. The DNA of the CDR3 is TGTGCCAGCAGCCAAGACACGCCTACGCAGTTCTTC.

V usage is TRBV2 and J usage is TRBJ2-5; 13 nucleotides match TRBD2. Trimming cost V 11 bases and J 2 bases; bases outside gene matches: 5. This CDR3 is built from 14 residues. Germline V lookup: CDR1 SNHLY, CDR2 FYNNEI. The CDR3 bases are TGTGCCGCCTTACTAGCGGGGGGGCAAGAGACCCAGTACTTC. It translates to CAALLAGGQETQYF.

J is TRBJ2-1 and V is TRBV5-4; D gene uncertain. The V gene's germline CDR1 is SGHNT and CDR2 YYREEE (reference sequence). The CDR3 has 16 amino acids. V dropped 0 bases and J dropped 2 bases, with 12 bases sitting between them. The DNA for the CDR3 is TGTGCCAGCAGCTTGGAAGCAGGCCGTACCTACAATGAGCAGTTCTTC. It is translated as CASSLEAGRTYNEQFF.

This chain links TRBV4-3 with TRBJ2-5; 7 nucleotides align to TRBD1. V lost 1 base to trimming and J lost 3 bases; unmatched junction nucleotides: 5. Germline lookup yields CDR1 LGHNA and CDR2 YSLEER. The CDR3 consists of 15 residues. The CDR3 here is CASSQATGVKETQYF. CDR3 coding DNA: TGCGCCAGCAGCCAAGCCACAGGGGTGAAAGAGACCCAGTACTTC.

V gene TRBV19 combines with J gene TRBJ1-5; D is uncertain. Trimming pared 6 bases from V and 4 bases from J, leaving 13 bases between. From germline, CDR1 is LNHDA and CDR2 SQIVND (reference sequence). The CDR3 loop spans 14 amino acids. The CDR3 nucleotides read TGTGCCAGTAGGGTAGGGAGGGATAATCAGCCCCAGCATTTT. As protein: CASRVGRDNQPQHF.

The V gene is TRBV6-4, the J gene TRBJ2-7; 11 nucleotides align to TRBD2. CDR3 length: 15 amino acids. CDR1 MRHNA and CDR2 SNTAGT come from the germline V gene. The V and J ends lost 6 bases and 5 bases, in that order; junction bases with no gene match: 9. CDR3 DNA: TGTGCCAGCAGCGTTCTAGCGGGGGGTTACCACGAGCAGTACTTC. Encoded protein: CASSVLAGGYHEQYF.

The rearrangement uses TRBV28 and TRBJ2-7; no clear D. From germline, CDR1 is MDHEN and CDR2 SYDVKM. Deletions cut 2 bases from V and 1 base from J, with 6 bases between. The CDR3 extends over 13 amino acids. The DNA of the CDR3 is TGTGCCAGCAGTTTAACGGTGTCCTACGAGCAGTACTTC. Its translation: CASSLTVSYEQYF.

The genes are TRBV5-8 and TRBJ2-3, with D possibly matching TRBD2 (6 bases). The CDR3 has 15 residues. CDR1 is SGHTS and CDR2 is YDEGEE in the germline V gene. V gave up 0 bases and J gave up 7 bases, with 15 bases separating them. CDR3 nucleotides: TGTGCCAGCAGCTTGGCCGGGGGAGAAGGTAATACGCAGTATTTT. This sequence encodes CASSLAGGEGNTQYF.

The chain joins TRBV5-1 to TRBJ2-3; D ambiguous. V lost 6 bases to trimming and J lost 3 bases, with 14 bases between them. CDR1 is SGHRS and CDR2 is YFSETQ in the germline V gene. The CDR3 runs to 14 residues. The CDR3 nucleotides are TGCGCCAGCACCTCATCTGGGCAGACAGATACGCAGTATTTT. Protein product: CASTSSGQTDTQYF.

V and J are TRBV4-3 and TRBJ1-1, with 10 bases that match TRBD1. Germline CDR1 LGHNA, CDR2 YSLEER. CDR3 length equals 19 residues. The V gene end was trimmed by 3 bases and the J gene end by 1 base; junction bases not matched to a gene: 14. CDR3 region: CASSQDPGTGAGGNTEAFF. CDR3 nucleotide sequence: TGCGCCAGCAGCCAGGACCCCGGGACAGGGGCCGGGGGGAACACTGAAGCTTTCTTT.

The rearrangement links TRBV27 to TRBJ1-5; 7 bases match TRBD1. This CDR3 is 16 amino acids long. Per germline, CDR1 MNHEY and CDR2 SMNVEV (reference sequence). The ends lost 6 bases at V and 0 bases at J; junction bases unmatched: 8. The CDR3 sequence is CASREGQTYSNQPQHF. CDR3 sequence (DNA): TGTGCCAGCAGGGAGGGACAGACATATAGCAATCAGCCCCAGCATTTT.

This clone has just one count. The V call is TRBV4-1, the J call TRBJ2-7; D might be TRBD2 (5 bases). CDR1 and CDR2 from the germline V gene are MGHRA and YSYEKL. The CDR3 consists of 13 residues. V lost 0 bases, J lost 5 bases, and 8 bases lay in between. The CDR3 is CASSQEPGNEQYF. The DNA of the CDR3 is TGCGCCAGCAGCCAAGAACCGGGGAACGAGCAGTACTTC.

The V and J genes are TRBV15 and TRBJ2-6; 8 bases match TRBD1. Germline V gene sequence: CDR1 LNHNV, CDR2 YYDKDF (reference sequence). CDR3 length equals 18 residues. Trimming removed 1 base from V and 1 base from J; junction bases left unmatched: 6. The CDR3 is CATSRGQGLNSGANVLTF. The CDR3 region has the DNA TGTGCCACCAGCAGAGGACAGGGGTTAAATTCTGGGGCCAACGTCCTGACTTTC.

The J gene is TRBJ1-1, the V gene TRBV11-3; D not resolved. The ends were cut back, 7 bases at V and 0 bases at J, with 15 bases in the middle. This CDR3 contains 15 residues. Germline-derived CDR1 and CDR2 are SGHNT and YENEEA. The CDR3 bases are TGTGCCAGCACCCCCTTGTCGGGTATGAACACTGAAGCTTTCTTT. Encoded protein: CASTPLSGMNTEAFF.

The rearrangement joins TRBV18 to TRBJ2-7, with 8 bases that match TRBD1. Losses at the gene ends were 2 bases for V and 5 bases for J; bases not matched to a gene: 11. The germline V gene has CDR1 KGHSH and CDR2 LQKENI. The CDR3 sequence is 16 residues long. The DNA of the CDR3 is TGTGCCAGCTCACCAGACGGACAGGGCAGTGCGAACGAGCAGTACTTC. Its protein product is CASSPDGQGSANEQYF. The whole variable domain, filled in from reference TRBV18 and TRBJ2-7, reads NAGVMQNPRHLVRRRGQEARLRCSPMKGHSHVYWYRQLPEEGLKFMVYLQKENIIDESGMPKERFSAEFPKEGPSILRIQQVVRGDSAAYFCASSPDGQGSANEQYFGPGTRLTVT.

In its sample, this clone was seen a few times. V gene TRBV19 combines with J gene TRBJ1-1, with D unclear. Germline CDR1 and CDR2: LNHDA and SQIVND (reference sequence). V lost 3 bases to trimming and J lost 1 base, with 3 bases between them. CDR3 length: 12 amino acids. The CDR3 bases are TGTGCCAGTAGTATGGCGAACACTGAAGCTTTCTTT. It codes for CASSMANTEAFF.

This rearrangement joins TRBV29-1 to TRBJ2-5; 14 positions match TRBD2. V shed 5 bases, J shed 5 bases, and the junction held 10 bases outside the gene matches. Germline lookup yields CDR1 SQVTM and CDR2 ANQGSEA. The CDR3 length is 16 residues. For the CDR3, the DNA is TGCAGCGTTTCCGGGACTAGCGGGGGAGAGGGGGAGACCCAGTACTTC. Its protein product is CSVSGTSGGEGETQYF.

The chain has TRBV5-6 and TRBJ2-2, with D possibly being TRBD1 (5 bases). V was cut by 1 base and J by 7 bases, with 11 bases left in between. The V gene's germline CDR1 is SGHDT and CDR2 YYEEEE. There are 14 residues in the CDR3. In DNA form, the CDR3 reads TGTGCCAGCAGCTTGAAGGGGTTTAACGGGGAGCTGTTTTTT. Translating gives CASSLKGFNGELFF.

The chain employs TRBV7-9 and TRBJ1-5; D is ambiguous. Between the trimmed V and J ends, which lost 6 bases and 4 bases, there was a span of 10 bases. The length of the CDR3 is 13 residues. The germline V gene encodes CDR1 SEHNR and CDR2 FQNEAQ (reference sequence). The CDR3 region is CASSYSLNQPQHF. DNA of the CDR3: TGTGCCAGCAGTTACAGCTTAAATCAGCCCCAGCATTTT.

The gene calls are TRBV5-6 and TRBJ1-1, with D possibly matching TRBD1 (5 bases). The germline gives CDR1 SGHDT, CDR2 YYEEEE. The CDR3 runs to 14 residues. V lost 0 bases, J lost 3 bases, and 9 bases lay in between. The CDR3 protein is CASSLAAGDTEAFF. The CDR3 DNA reads as TGTGCCAGCAGCTTGGCCGCGGGGGACACTGAAGCTTTCTTT.

This CDR3 reads CASSLGQGMDTIYF. The CDR3 DNA follows: TGTGCCAGCAGCCTAGGACAGGGTATGGACACCATATATTTT. This chain uses TRBV7-8 with TRBJ1-3; 8 positions agree with TRBD1. Trimming removed 5 bases from V and 8 bases from J; junction bases left unmatched: 8. Germline lookup yields CDR1 SGHVS and CDR2 FQNEAQ. The CDR3 has 14 residues.

This clone has just a few counts. This chain links TRBV9 with TRBJ2-3; the D is unclear. Trimming took off 5 bases at V and 2 bases at J, with 9 bases between the two ends. This CDR3 has 13 amino acids. Per germline, CDR1 SGDLS and CDR2 YYNGEE. The CDR3 protein is CASSVGNTDTQYF. The CDR3 coding sequence is TGTGCCAGCAGTGTGGGCAACACAGATACGCAGTATTTT. Full variable domain (remainder filled in from reference TRBV9 and TRBJ2-3): DSGVTQTPKHLITATGQRVTLRCSPRSGDLSVYWYQQSLDQGLQFLIQYYNGEERAKGNILERFSAQQFPDLHSELNLSSLELGDSALYFCASSVGNTDTQYFGPGTRLTVL.

The CDR3 bases are TGTGCCAGCAGTTATGATCCAGGGCCTCGGGACGAGCAGTACTTC. Translation gives CASSYDPGPRDEQYF. This chain connects TRBV6-5 to TRBJ2-7, with D perhaps matching TRBD1 (5 bases). The CDR3 length is 15 residues. Trimming took off 3 bases at V and 5 bases at J, with 17 bases between the two ends. Germline CDR1 MNHEY, CDR2 SVGAGI.